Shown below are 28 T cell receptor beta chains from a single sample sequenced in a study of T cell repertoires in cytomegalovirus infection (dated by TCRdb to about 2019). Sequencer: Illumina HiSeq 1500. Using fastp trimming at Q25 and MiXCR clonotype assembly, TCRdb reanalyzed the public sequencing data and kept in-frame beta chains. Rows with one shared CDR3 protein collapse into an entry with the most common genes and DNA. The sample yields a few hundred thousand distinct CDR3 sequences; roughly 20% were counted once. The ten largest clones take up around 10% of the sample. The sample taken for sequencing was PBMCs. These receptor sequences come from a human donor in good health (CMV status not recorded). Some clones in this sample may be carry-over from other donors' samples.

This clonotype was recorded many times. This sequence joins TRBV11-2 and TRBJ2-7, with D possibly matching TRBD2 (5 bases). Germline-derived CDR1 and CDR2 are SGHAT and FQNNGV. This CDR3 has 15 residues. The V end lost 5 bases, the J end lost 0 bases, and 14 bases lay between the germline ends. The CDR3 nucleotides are TGTGCCAGCAGCCAAGTGACTGGGAGCTCCTACGAGCAGTACTTC. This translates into CASSQVTGSSYEQYF.

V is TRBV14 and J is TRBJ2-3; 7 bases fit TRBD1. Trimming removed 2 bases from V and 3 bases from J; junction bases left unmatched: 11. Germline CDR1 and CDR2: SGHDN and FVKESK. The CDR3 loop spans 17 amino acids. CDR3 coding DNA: TGTGCCAGCAGCCAATACCCAAAGGGGGCGCCGACAGATACGCAGTATTTT. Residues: CASSQYPKGAPTDTQYF.

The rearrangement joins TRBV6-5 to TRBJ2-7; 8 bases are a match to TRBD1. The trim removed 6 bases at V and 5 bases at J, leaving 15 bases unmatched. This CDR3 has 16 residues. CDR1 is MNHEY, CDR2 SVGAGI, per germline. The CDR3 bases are TGTGCCAGCAGAAACCAAAGACAGGGGCCTGGAGACGAGCAGTACTTC. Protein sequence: CASRNQRQGPGDEQYF.

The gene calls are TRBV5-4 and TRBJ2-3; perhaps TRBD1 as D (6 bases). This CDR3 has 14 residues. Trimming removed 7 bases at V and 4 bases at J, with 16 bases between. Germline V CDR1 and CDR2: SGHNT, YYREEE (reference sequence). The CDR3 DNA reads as TGTGCCAGCTTCACCCTAGGGGGTCCAGATACGCAGTATTTT. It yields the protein CASFTLGGPDTQYF. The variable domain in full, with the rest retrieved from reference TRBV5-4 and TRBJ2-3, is ETGVTQSPTHLIKTRGQQVTLRCSSQSGHNTVSWYQQALGQGPQFIFQYYREEENGRGNFPPRFSGLQFPNYSSELNVNALELDDSALYLCASFTLGGPDTQYFGPGTRLTVL.

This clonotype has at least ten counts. The CDR3 coding sequence is TGTGCCAGCAGCCAAGACAGGCTCGGCTACGAGCAGTACTTC. Protein: CASSQDRLGYEQYF. V and J are TRBV7-8 and TRBJ2-7, with D maybe TRBD1 (6 bases). The V gene's germline CDR1 is SGHVS and CDR2 FQNEAQ. The CDR3 has 14 residues. V dropped 5 bases and J dropped 3 bases, with 14 bases sitting between them.

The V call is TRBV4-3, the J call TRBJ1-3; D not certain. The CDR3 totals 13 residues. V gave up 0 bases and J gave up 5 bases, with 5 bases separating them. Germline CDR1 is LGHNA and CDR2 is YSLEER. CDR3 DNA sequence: TGCGCCAGCAGCCAAGATACCCGAAACACCATATATTTT. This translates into CASSQDTRNTIYF.

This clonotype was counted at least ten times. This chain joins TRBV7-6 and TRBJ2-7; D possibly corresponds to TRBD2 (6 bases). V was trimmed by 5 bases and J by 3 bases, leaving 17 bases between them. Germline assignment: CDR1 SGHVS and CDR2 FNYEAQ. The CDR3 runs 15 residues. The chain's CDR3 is CASSRSAGQFYEQYF. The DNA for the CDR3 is TGTGCCAGCAGCCGATCCGCGGGGCAGTTCTACGAGCAGTACTTC. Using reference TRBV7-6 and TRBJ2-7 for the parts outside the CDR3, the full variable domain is GAGVSQSPRYKVTKRGQDVALRCDPISGHVSLYWYRQALGQGPEFLTYFNYEAQQDKSGLPNDRFSAERPEGSISTLTIQRTEQRDSAMYRCASSRSAGQFYEQYFGPGTRLTVT.

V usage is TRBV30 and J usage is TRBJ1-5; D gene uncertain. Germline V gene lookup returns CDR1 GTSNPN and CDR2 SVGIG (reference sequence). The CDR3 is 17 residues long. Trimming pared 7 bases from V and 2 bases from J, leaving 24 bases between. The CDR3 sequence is CAYDSRRSEAGNQPQHF. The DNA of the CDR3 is TGTGCCTACGATTCACGACGAAGTGAGGCCGGCAATCAGCCCCAGCATTTT.

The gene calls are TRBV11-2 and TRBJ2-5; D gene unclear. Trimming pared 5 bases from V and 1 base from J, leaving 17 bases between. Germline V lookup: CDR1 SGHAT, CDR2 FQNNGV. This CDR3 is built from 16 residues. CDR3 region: CASSRTFGRPQETQYF. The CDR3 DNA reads TGTGCCAGCAGCCGTACCTTTGGACGGCCCCAAGAGACCCAGTACTTC.

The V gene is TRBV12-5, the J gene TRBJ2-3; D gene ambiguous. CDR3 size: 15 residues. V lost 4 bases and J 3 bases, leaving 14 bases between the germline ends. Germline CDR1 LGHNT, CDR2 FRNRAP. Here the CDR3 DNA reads TGTGCTAGTGGTTCTTTTCGGCCGTGGACAGATACGCAGTATTTT. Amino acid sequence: CASGSFRPWTDTQYF.

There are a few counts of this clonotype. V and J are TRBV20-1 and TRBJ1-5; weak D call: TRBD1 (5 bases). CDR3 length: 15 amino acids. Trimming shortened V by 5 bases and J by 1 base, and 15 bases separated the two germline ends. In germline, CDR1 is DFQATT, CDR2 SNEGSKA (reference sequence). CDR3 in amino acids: CSAVAGSPSNQPQHF. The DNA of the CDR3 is TGCAGTGCTGTGGCAGGGTCTCCAAGCAATCAGCCCCAGCATTTT.

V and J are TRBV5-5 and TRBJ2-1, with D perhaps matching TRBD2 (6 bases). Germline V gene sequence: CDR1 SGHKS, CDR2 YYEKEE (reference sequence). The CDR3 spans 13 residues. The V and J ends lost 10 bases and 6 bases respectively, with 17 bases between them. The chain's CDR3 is CASRIAVFNEQFF. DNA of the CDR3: TGTGCCTCAAGGATAGCGGTTTTCAATGAGCAGTTCTTC.

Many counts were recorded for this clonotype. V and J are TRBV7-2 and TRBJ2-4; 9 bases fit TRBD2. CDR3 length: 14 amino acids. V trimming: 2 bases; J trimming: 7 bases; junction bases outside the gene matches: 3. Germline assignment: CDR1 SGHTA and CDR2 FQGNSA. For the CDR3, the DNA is TGTGCCAGCAGCTTATCGCGGGAGGGGAACATTCAGTACTTC. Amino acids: CASSLSREGNIQYF.

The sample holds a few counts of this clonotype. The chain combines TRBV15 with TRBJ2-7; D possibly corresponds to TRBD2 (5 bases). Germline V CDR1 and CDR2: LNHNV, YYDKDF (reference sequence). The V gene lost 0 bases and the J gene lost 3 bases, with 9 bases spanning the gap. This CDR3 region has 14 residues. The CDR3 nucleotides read TGTGCCACCAGCAGAGATGGCGGAGGCTACGAGCAGTACTTC. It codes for CATSRDGGGYEQYF.

The CDR3 DNA sequence: TGTGCCAGCAGTCCCTATACAGGGTCGTATTATGGCTACACCTTC. Its protein product is CASSPYTGSYYGYTF. This chain connects TRBV27 to TRBJ1-2, with a possible D match to TRBD1 (6 bases). The CDR3 extends over 15 amino acids. Germline-derived CDR1 and CDR2 are MNHEY and SMNVEV (reference sequence). The V and J ends lost 5 bases and 5 bases respectively, with 18 bases between them.

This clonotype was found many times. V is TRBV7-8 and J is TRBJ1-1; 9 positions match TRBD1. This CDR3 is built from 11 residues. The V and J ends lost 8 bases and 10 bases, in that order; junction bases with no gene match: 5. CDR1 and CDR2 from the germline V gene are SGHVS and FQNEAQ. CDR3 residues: CASGDRGGAFF. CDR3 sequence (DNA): TGTGCCAGCGGCGACAGGGGGGGAGCTTTCTTT.

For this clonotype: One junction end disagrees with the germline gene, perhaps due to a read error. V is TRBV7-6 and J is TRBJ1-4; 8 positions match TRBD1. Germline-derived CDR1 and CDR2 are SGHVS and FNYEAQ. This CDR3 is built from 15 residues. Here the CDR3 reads CASSLTGAPNGKLFF. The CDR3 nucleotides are TGTGCCAGCAGCTTGACAGGGGCGCCTAATGGAAAACTGTTTTTT.

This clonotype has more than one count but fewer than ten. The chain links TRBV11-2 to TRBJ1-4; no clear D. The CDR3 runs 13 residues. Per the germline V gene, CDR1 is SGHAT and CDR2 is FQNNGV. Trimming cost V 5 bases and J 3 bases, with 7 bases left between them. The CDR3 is CASSTASNEKLFF. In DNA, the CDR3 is TGTGCCAGCAGCACCGCGTCTAATGAAAAACTGTTTTTT.

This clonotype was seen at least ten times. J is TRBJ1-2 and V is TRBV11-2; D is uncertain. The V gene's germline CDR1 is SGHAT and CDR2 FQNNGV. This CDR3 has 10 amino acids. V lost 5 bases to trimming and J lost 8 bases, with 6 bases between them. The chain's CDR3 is CASSKEGYTF. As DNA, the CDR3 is TGTGCCAGCAGCAAGGAGGGCTACACCTTC.

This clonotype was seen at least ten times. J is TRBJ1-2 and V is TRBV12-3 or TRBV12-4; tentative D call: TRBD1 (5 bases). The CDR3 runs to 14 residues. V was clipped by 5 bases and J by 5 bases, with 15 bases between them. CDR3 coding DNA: TGTGCCAGCAGTGCTCCGGGACTCGGGTATGGCTACACCTTC. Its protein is CASSAPGLGYGYTF.

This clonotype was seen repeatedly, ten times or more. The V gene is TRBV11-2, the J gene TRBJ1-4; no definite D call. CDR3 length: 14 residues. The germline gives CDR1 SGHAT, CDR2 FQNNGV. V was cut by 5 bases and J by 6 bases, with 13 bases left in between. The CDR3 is CASSPSRAYEKLFF. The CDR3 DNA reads TGTGCCAGCAGCCCGTCACGGGCTTATGAAAAACTGTTTTTT.

The CDR3 reads CASSQVTEQYF. The DNA of the CDR3 is TGCGCCAGCAGCCAAGTCACCGAGCAGTACTTC. This chain connects TRBV4-1 to TRBJ2-7, with D unclear. Between the trimmed V and J ends, which lost 1 base and 6 bases, there was a span of 4 bases. Germline assignment: CDR1 MGHRA and CDR2 YSYEKL. The length of the CDR3 is 11 residues.

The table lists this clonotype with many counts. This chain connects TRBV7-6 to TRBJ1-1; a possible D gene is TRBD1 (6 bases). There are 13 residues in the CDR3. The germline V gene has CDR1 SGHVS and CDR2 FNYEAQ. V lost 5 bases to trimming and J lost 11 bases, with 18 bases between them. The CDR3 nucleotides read TGTGCCAGCAGCCCGAATCTACAGGGCGCCGCTTTCTTT. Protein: CASSPNLQGAAFF. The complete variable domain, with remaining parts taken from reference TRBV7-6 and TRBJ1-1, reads GAGVSQSPRYKVTKRGQDVALRCDPISGHVSLYWYRQALGQGPEFLTYFNYEAQQDKSGLPNDRFSAERPEGSISTLTIQRTEQRDSAMYRCASSPNLQGAAFFGQGTRLTVV.

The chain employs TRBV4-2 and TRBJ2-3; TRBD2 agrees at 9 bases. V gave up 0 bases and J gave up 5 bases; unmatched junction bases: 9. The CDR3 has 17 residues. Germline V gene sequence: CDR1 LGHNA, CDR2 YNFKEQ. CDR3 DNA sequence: TGTGCCAGCAGCCAAGATTACGGGCGGGGGGGAAGAGATACGCAGTATTTT. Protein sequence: CASSQDYGRGGRDTQYF.

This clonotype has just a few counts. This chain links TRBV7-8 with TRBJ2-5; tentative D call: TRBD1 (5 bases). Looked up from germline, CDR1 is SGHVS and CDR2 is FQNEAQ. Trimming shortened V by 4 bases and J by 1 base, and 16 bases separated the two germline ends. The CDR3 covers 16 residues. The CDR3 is CASSSPLGRSQETQYF. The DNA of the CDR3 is TGTGCCAGCAGCTCTCCCTTGGGGCGGTCCCAAGAGACCCAGTACTTC. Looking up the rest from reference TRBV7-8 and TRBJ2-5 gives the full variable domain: GAGVSQSPRYKVAKRGQDVALRCDPISGHVSLFWYQQALGQGPEFLTYFQNEAQLDKSGLPSDRFFAERPEGSVSTLKIQRTQQEDSAVYLCASSSPLGRSQETQYFGPGTRLLVL.

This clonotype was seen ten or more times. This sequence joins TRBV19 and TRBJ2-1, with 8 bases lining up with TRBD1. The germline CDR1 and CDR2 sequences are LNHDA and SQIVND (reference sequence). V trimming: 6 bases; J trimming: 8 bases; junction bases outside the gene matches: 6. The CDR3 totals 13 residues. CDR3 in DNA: TGTGCCAGTAGCAGGACAGGGCCCGATGAGCAGTTCTTC. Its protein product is CASSRTGPDEQFF. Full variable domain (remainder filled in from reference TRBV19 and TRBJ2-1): DGGITQSPKYLFRKEGQNVTLSCEQNLNHDAMYWYRQDPGQGLRLIYYSQIVNDFQKGDIAEGYSVSREKKESFPLTVTSAQKNPTAFYLCASSRTGPDEQFFGPGTRLTVL.

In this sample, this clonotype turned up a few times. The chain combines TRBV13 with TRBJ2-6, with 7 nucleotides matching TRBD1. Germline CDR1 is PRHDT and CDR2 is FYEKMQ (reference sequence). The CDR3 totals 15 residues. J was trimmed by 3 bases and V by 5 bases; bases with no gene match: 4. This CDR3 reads CASSDRARGANVLTF. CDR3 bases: TGTGCCAGCAGCGACAGGGCGCGTGGGGCCAACGTCCTGACTTTC.

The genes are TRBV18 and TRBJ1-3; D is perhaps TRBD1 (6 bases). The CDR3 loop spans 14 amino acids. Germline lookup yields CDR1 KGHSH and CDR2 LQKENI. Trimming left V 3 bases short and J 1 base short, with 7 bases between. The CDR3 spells CASSPGQSGNTIYF. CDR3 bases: TGTGCCAGCTCACCCGGACAGTCTGGAAACACCATATATTTT.